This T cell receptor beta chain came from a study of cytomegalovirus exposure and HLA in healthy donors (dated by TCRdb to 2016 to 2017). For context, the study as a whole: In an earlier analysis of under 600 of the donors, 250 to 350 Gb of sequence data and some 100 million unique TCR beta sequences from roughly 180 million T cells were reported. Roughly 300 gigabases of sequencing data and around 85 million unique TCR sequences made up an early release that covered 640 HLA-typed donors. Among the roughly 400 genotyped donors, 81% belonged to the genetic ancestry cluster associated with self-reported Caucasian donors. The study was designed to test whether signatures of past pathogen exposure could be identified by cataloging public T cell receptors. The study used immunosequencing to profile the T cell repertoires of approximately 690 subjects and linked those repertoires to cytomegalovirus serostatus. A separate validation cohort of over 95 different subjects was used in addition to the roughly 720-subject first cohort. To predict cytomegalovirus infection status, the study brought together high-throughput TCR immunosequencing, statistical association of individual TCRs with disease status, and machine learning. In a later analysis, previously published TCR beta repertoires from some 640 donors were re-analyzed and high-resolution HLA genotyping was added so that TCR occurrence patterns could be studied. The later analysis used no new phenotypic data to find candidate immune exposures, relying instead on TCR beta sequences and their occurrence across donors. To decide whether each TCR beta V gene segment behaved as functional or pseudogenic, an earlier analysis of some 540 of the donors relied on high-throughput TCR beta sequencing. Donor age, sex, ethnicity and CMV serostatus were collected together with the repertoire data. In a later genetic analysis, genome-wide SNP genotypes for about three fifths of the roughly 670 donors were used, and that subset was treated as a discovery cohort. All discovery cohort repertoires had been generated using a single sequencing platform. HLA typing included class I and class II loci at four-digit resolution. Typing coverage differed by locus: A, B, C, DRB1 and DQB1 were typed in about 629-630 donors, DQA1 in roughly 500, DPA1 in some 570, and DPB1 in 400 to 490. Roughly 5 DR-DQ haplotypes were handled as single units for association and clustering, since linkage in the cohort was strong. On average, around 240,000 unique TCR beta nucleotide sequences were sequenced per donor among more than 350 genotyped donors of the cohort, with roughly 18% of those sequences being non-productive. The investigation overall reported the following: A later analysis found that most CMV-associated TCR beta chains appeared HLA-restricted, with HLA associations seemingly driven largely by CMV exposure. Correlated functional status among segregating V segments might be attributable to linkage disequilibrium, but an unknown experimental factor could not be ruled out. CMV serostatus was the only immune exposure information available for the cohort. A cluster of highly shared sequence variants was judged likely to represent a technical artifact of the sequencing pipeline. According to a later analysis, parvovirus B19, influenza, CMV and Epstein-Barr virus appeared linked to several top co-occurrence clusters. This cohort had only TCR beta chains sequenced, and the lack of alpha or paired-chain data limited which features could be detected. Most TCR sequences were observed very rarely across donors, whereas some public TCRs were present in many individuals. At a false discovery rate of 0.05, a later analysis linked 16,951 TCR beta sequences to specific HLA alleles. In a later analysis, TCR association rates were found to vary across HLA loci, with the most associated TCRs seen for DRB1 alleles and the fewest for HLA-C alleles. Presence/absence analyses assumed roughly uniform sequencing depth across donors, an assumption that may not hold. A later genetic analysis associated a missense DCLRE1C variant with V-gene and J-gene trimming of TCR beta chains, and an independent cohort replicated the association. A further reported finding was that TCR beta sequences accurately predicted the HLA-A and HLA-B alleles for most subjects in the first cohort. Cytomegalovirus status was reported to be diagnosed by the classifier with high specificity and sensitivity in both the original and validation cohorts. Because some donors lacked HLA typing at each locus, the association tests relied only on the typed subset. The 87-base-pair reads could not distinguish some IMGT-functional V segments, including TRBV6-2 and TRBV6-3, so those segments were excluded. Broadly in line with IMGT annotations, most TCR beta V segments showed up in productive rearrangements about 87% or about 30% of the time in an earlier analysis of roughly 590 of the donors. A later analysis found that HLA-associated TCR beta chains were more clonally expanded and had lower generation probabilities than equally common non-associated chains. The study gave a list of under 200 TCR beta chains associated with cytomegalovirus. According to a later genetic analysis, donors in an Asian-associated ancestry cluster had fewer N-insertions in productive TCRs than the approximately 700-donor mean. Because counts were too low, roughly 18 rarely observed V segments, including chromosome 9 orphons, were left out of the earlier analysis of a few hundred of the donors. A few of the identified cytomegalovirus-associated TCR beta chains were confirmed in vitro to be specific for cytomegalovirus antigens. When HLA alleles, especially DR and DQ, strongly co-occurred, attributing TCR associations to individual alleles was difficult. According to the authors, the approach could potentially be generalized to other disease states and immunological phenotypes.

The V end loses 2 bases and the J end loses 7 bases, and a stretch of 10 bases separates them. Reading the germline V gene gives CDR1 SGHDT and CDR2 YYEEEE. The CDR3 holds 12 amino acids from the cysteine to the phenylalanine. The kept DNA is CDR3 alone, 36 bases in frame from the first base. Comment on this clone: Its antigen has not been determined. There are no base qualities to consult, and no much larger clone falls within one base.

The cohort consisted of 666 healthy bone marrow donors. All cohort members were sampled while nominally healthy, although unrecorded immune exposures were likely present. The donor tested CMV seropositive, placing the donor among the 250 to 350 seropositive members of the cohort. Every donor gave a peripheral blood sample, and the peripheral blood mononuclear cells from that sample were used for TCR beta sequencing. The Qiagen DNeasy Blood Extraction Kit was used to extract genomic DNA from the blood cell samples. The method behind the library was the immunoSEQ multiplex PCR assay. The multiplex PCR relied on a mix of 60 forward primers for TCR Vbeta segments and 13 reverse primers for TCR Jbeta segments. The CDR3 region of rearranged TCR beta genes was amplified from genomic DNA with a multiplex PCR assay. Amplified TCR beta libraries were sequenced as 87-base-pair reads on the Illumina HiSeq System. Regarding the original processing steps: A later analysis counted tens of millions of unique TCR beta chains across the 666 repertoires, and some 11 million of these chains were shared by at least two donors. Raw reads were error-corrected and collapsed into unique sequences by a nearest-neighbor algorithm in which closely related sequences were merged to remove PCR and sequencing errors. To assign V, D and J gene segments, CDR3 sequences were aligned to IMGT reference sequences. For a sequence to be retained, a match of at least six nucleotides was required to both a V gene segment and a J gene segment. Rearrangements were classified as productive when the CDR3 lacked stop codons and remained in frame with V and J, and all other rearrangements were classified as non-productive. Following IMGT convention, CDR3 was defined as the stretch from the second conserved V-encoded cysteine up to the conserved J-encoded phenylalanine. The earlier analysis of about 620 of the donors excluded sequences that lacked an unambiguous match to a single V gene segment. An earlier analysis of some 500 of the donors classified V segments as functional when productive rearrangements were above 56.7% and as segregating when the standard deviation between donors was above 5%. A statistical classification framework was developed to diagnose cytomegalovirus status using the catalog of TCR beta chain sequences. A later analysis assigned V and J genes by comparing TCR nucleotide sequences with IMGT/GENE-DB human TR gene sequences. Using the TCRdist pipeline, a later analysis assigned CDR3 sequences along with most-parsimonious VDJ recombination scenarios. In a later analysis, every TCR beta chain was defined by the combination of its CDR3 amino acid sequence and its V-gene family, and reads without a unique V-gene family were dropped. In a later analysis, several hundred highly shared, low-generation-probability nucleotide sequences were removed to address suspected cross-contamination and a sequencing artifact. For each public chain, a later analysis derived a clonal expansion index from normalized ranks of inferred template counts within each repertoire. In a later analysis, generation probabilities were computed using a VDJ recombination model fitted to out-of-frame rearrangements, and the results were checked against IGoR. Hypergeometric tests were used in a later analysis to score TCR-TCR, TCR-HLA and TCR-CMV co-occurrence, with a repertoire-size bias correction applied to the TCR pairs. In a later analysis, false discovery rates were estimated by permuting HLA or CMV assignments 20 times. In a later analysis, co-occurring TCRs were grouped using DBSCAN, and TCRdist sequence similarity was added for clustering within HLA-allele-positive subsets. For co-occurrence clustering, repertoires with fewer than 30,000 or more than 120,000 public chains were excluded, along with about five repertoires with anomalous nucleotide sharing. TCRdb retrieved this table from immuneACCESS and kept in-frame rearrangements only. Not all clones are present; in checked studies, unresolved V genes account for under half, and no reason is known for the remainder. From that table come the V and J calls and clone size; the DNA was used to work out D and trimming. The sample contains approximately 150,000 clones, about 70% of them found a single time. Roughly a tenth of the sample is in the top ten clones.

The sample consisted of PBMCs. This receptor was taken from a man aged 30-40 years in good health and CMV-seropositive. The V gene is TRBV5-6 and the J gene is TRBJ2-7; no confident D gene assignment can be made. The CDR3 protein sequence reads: CASSFGIGEQYF. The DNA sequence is TGTGCCAGCAGCTTCGGAATCGGGGAGCAGTACTTC.